These 11 T cell receptor beta chains were all obtained from the same sample, sequenced in a study of shared clonotypes between healthy human individuals. TCRdb keeps only in-frame clones here, not all; method: immunoSEQ multiplex PCR. This table has approximately 2.1 million clones, approximately 95% appearing once. The specimen sequenced was naive CD4+ T cells from PBMCs. Subset given: CD45RA+ positively selected. The receptors come from a young man in good health. Some clones in this sample may be carry-over from other donors' samples.

The V call is TRBV30, the J call TRBJ1-1; 7 bases map to TRBD1. This CDR3 is built from 14 residues. V lost 2 bases and J lost 7; bases outside the gene matches: 10. Germline V gene sequence: CDR1 GTSNPN, CDR2 SVGIG (reference sequence). The CDR3 sequence is CAWSLSDRVGEAFF. The CDR3 bases are TGTGCCTGGAGTCTCAGTGACAGGGTCGGTGAAGCTTTCTTT. Full variable domain (missing parts from reference TRBV30 and TRBJ1-1): SQTIHQWPATLVQPVGSPLSLECTVEGTSNPNLYWYRQAAGRGLQLLFYSVGIGQISSEVPQNLSASRPQDRQFILSSKKLLLSDSGFYLCAWSLSDRVGEAFFGQGTRLTVV.

This sequence joins TRBV18 and TRBJ1-1; D perhaps matches TRBD1 (6 bases). Trimming removed 4 bases from V and 4 bases from J, with 13 bases in between. Germline V CDR1 and CDR2: KGHSH, LQKENI. The CDR3 spans 14 residues. CDR3 nucleotide sequence: TGTGCCAGCTCACGGCTCCAAGGGGGCACTGAAGCTTTCTTT. Amino acid sequence: CASSRLQGGTEAFF.

The J gene is TRBJ2-1, the V gene TRBV23-1; D remains unclear. TRBV23-1 is an ORF for which the function is uncertain. Between the trimmed V and J ends, which lost 7 bases and 7 bases, there was a span of 5 bases. The CDR3 spans 10 residues. The CDR3 here is CASNGNEQFF. DNA for the CDR3: TGCGCCAGCAATGGGAATGAGCAGTTCTTC.

The rearrangement joins TRBV4-1 to TRBJ2-5; D is undetermined. The CDR3 spans 16 residues. Germline V gives CDR1 MGHRA, CDR2 YSYEKL. V was pared by 3 bases and J by 1 base, with 15 bases between. CDR3 nucleotide sequence: TGCGCCAGCAGCCACCCCAGGCTTGGTGGCCAAGAGACCCAGTACTTC. Translation: CASSHPRLGGQETQYF.

The chain recombines TRBV27 with TRBJ2-7, with TRBD1 matching over 7 bases. V dropped 3 bases and J dropped 2; count of bases not matched to a gene: 7. The CDR3 contains 15 residues. Germline V CDR1 and CDR2: MNHEY, SMNVEV (reference sequence). The CDR3 region has the DNA TGTGCCAGCAGTTTCAGTAGACAGGGTGCCTACGAGCAGTACTTC. Amino acid sequence: CASSFSRQGAYEQYF.

In this sample, this clone turned up once. The genes are TRBV9 and TRBJ2-5; 8 nucleotides match TRBD1. There are 16 residues in the CDR3. The V gene's germline CDR1 is SGDLS and CDR2 YYNGEE. V shed 0 bases, J shed 4 bases, and the junction held 8 bases outside the gene matches. The CDR3 protein is CASSVAGGGWGETQYF. The CDR3 coding sequence is TGTGCCAGCAGCGTAGCAGGGGGCGGGTGGGGAGAGACCCAGTACTTC.

The J gene is TRBJ2-2, the V gene TRBV7-3; D is possibly TRBD1 (6 bases). The CDR3 covers 14 residues. Deletions cut 4 bases from V and 5 bases from J, with 11 bases between. Germline CDR1 and CDR2: SGHTA and FQGTGA. The CDR3 sequence is CASSSPGTTGELFF. The CDR3 bases are TGTGCCAGCAGCTCACCCGGGACAACCGGGGAGCTGTTTTTT.

CDR3 region: CSVESGRGTGELFF. CDR3 bases: TGCAGCGTTGAAAGCGGGAGGGGCACCGGGGAGCTGTTTTTT. This chain joins TRBV29-1 and TRBJ2-2, with 10 bases fitting TRBD2. Looked up from germline, CDR1 is SQVTM and CDR2 is ANQGSEA. CDR3 length: 14 residues. J gave up 4 bases and V 2 bases, and 1 base lay outside the gene matches.

Remarks on this clone: Other nucleotide sequences in the sample specify the same CDR3. This sequence joins TRBV9 and TRBJ2-2, with TRBD1 identical over 8 bases. Germline CDR1 is SGDLS and CDR2 is YYNGEE. Losses at the gene ends were 0 bases for V and 3 bases for J; bases not matched to a gene: 4. This CDR3 is built from 16 residues. The chain's CDR3 is CASSVGGQGYTGELFF. CDR3 sequence (DNA): TGTGCCAGCAGCGTAGGAGGACAGGGATACACCGGGGAGCTGTTTTTT.

The chain couples TRBV28 to TRBJ1-5; TRBD1 matches 7 bases. The germline CDR1 and CDR2 sequences are MDHEN and SYDVKM. The CDR3 is 16 amino acids. Trimming at V came to 1 base and at J to 3 bases, leaving 6 bases not matched to a gene. CDR3 protein: CASSLSPGQHNQPQHF. The CDR3 DNA is TGTGCCAGCAGTTTATCCCCGGGACAGCACAATCAGCCCCAGCATTTT. Filled out from reference TRBV28 and TRBJ1-5, the complete variable domain reads DVKVTQSSRYLVKRTGEKVFLECVQDMDHENMFWYRQDPGLGLRLIYFSYDVKMKEKGDIPEGYSVSREKKERFSLILESASTNQTSMYLCASSLSPGQHNQPQHFGDGTRLSIL.

In DNA, the CDR3 is TGTGCCAGCAGTTTACCGCAGGGGGGAGAGCAGTACTTC. Translated, it gives CASSLPQGGEQYF. The V and J genes are TRBV28 and TRBJ2-7, with D maybe TRBD1 (7 bases). CDR1 and CDR2 from the germline V gene are MDHEN and SYDVKM. The CDR3 sequence is 13 residues long. V was shortened by 2 bases and J by 7 bases, with 12 bases between the two germline ends. Looking up the rest from reference TRBV28 and TRBJ2-7 gives the full variable domain: DVKVTQSSRYLVKRTGEKVFLECVQDMDHENMFWYRQDPGLGLRLIYFSYDVKMKEKGDIPEGYSVSREKKERFSLILESASTNQTSMYLCASSLPQGGEQYFGPGTRLTVT.